Shown below are 25 T cell receptor beta chains from a single sample sequenced in a study of regulatory T cells in long-lasting Graves disease. Arm-PCR of CDR3 regions and iRepertoire HTBI primers were used to build TCR beta libraries. MiXCR, applied by TCRdb to the multiplex PCR reads, yields one record per CDR3 protein. In the table there are approximately 350,000 distinct CDR3 sequences, 16% of which are singletons. The time point: newly diagnosed GD, antithyroid drugs for less than 3 months. RNA from PBMCs was the source of the TCR library. These same records also appear under a second study, on T cells in Graves' hyperthyroidism and ophthalmopathy.

The sequenced sample was peripheral blood mononuclear cells (PBMCs), obtained at new diagnosis, from a patient treated with antithyroid drugs. Receptors were obtained from a man in his forties with Graves disease.

This clonotype was counted many times. The chain uses TRBV5-1 and TRBJ1-1; 9 bases fit TRBD1. V lost 6 bases and J lost 5; bases outside the gene matches: 8. The CDR3 totals 14 residues. Germline CDR1 SGHRS, CDR2 YFSETQ. CDR3 in amino acids: CASTGQGSLTEAFF. The CDR3 region has the DNA TGCGCCAGCACGGGACAGGGCTCCCTGACTGAAGCTTTCTTT.

This clonotype was seen many times. The chain recombines TRBV20-1 with TRBJ2-3; D not resolved. Trimming stripped 3 bases from V and 3 bases from J, with 19 bases between. Germline-derived CDR1 and CDR2 are DFQATT and SNEGSKA (reference sequence). The length of the CDR3 is 16 residues. The DNA of the CDR3 is TGCAGTGCTAGTAACTCGGGCAGAAGTAGGACAGATACGCAGTATTTT. Translated, it gives CSASNSGRSRTDTQYF.

This clonotype came up many times. The chain combines TRBV5-1 with TRBJ2-5; 7 nucleotides align to TRBD1. The length of the CDR3 is 14 residues. Per the germline V gene, CDR1 is SGHRS and CDR2 is YFSETQ. J gave up 3 bases and V 4 bases, and 6 bases lay outside the gene matches. The CDR3 protein is CASSPTGTEETQYF. In nucleotides, the CDR3 is TGCGCCAGCAGCCCGACAGGGACGGAAGAGACCCAGTACTTC.

The chain carries TRBV14 and TRBJ2-1; either TRBD1 or TRBD2 may supply D (6 bases each). The CDR3 is 16 amino acids. Trimming stripped 4 bases from V and 4 bases from J, with 17 bases between. Germline V gene lookup returns CDR1 SGHDN and CDR2 FVKESK. For the CDR3, the DNA is TGTGCCAGCAGCCCACTTTCCGGGGGCTCGTACAATGAGCAGTTCTTC. It translates to CASSPLSGGSYNEQFF.

In this sample, this clonotype turned up many times. The rearrangement joins TRBV30 to TRBJ2-1; TRBD2 matches at 10 bases. The V and J ends lost 1 base and 4 bases, in that order; junction bases with no gene match: 1. Germline values: CDR1 GTSNPN, CDR2 SVGIG (reference sequence). The CDR3 spans 14 residues. CDR3 protein: CAWSGTSGYNEQFF. CDR3 bases: TGTGCCTGGAGTGGGACTAGCGGATACAATGAGCAGTTCTTC. The full variable domain, rest sourced from reference TRBV30 and TRBJ2-1, is SQTIHQWPATLVQPVGSPLSLECTVEGTSNPNLYWYRQAAGRGLQLLFYSVGIGQISSEVPQNLSASRPQDRQFILSSKKLLLSDSGFYLCAWSGTSGYNEQFFGPGTRLTVL.

This clonotype was observed a single time. CDR3 sequence: CASSWGPYNEQFF. The CDR3 nucleotides are TGTGCCAGCAGTTGGGGCCCCTACAATGAGCAGTTCTTC. The gene calls are TRBV6-5 and TRBJ2-1; maybe TRBD1 (5 bases). V was cut by 4 bases and J by 2 bases, with 6 bases left in between. The CDR3 is 13 residues long. Germline V gene lookup returns CDR1 MNHEY and CDR2 SVGAGI.

This clonotype occurred many times. The J gene is TRBJ2-5, the V gene TRBV28; no clear D. CDR3 size: 14 residues. V dropped 5 bases and J dropped 7 bases, with 17 bases sitting between them. Germline lookup yields CDR1 MDHEN and CDR2 SYDVKM. CDR3 in amino acids: CASSLLTPDGTQYF. The CDR3 region has the DNA TGTGCCAGCAGTCTCTTGACTCCCGACGGGACCCAGTACTTC.

This clonotype was seen at least ten times. J is TRBJ1-1 and V is TRBV5-6, with 7 positions matching TRBD1. Per the germline V gene, CDR1 is SGHDT and CDR2 is YYEEEE. This CDR3 region has 14 residues. After removal of 4 bases from V and 6 bases from J, the junction contained 9 bases not matched to a gene. The CDR3 coding sequence is TGTGCCAGCAGCCCGACAGGGAGAGGCTCTGAAGCTTTCTTT. This sequence encodes CASSPTGRGSEAFF.

This clonotype was detected many times. This chain joins TRBV28 and TRBJ1-4; D is uncertain. Germline assignment: CDR1 MDHEN and CDR2 SYDVKM. V was trimmed by 6 bases and J by 11 bases, leaving 19 bases between them. The CDR3 is 14 residues long. The CDR3 is CASRSRTRVGKLFF. As DNA, the CDR3 is TGTGCCAGCAGGTCTCGGACCCGAGTGGGCAAACTGTTTTTT.

At least ten counts were recorded for this clonotype. The gene calls are TRBV6-1 and TRBJ1-1; D may be TRBD1 (5 bases). This CDR3 is 14 amino acids long. Per the germline V gene, CDR1 is MNHNS and CDR2 is SASEGT. Trimming took off 0 bases at V and 5 bases at J, with 10 bases between the two ends. CDR3 DNA sequence: TGTGCCAGCAGTGAAGCGGGGGGTTGGACTGAAGCTTTCTTT. It encodes CASSEAGGWTEAFF.

This clonotype was observed a few times. The CDR3 nucleotides read TGTGCCAGCAGTTTCGACAGGCAGATACAGGAAAAACTGTTTTTT. It yields the protein CASSFDRQIQEKLFF. The chain couples TRBV28 to TRBJ1-4; a possible D gene is TRBD1 (6 bases). Trimming removed 3 bases from V and 8 bases from J, with 16 bases in between. Germline loops: CDR1 MDHEN, CDR2 SYDVKM. The CDR3 length is 15 residues.

This clonotype was counted ten times or more. This sequence joins TRBV24-1 and TRBJ2-2; 11 bases fit TRBD2. Germline values: CDR1 KGHDR, CDR2 SFDVKD. The junction had 3 bases not matched to a gene; V was cut back by 4 bases and J by 0 bases. This CDR3 spans 17 amino acids. The CDR3 here is CATSDPTSGTNTGELFF. The CDR3 nucleotides are TGTGCCACCAGTGACCCGACTAGCGGGACGAACACCGGGGAGCTGTTTTTT.

This clonotype has at least ten counts. This clone may be a read error of a much larger clone one base away. V and J are TRBV11-3 and TRBJ1-5, with unresolved D. The V gene lost 2 bases and the J gene lost 4 bases, with 6 bases spanning the gap. This CDR3 is built from 13 residues. The germline V gene encodes CDR1 SGHNT and CDR2 YENEEA. CDR3 in DNA: TGTGCCAGCAGCTTAAACAGAAATCAGCCCCAGCATTTT. Residues: CASSLNRNQPQHF.

The V call is TRBV5-4, the J call TRBJ2-3; no definite D call. This CDR3 spans 15 amino acids. V gave up 4 bases and J gave up 6 bases, with 18 bases separating them. Germline loops: CDR1 SGHNT, CDR2 YYREEE (reference sequence). CDR3 sequence reads: CASSLDRPGRDTQYF. CDR3 DNA: TGTGCCAGCAGCCTAGATCGACCGGGTAGGGATACGCAGTATTTT.

This clonotype occurred many times. The V call is TRBV29-1, the J call TRBJ2-7; 7 bases map to TRBD2. This CDR3 spans 12 amino acids. Germline V lookup: CDR1 SQVTM, CDR2 ANQGSEA. With V trimmed by 3 bases and J by 5 bases, 4 bases remained unmatched. DNA of the CDR3: TGCAGCGTTGACCGGGGGGTCGACGAGCAGTACTTC. Translation: CSVDRGVDEQYF.

This clonotype was observed many times. The V and J genes are TRBV2 and TRBJ2-3; possible D gene TRBD2, 6 bases. The ends were cut back, 7 bases at V and 4 bases at J, with 18 bases in the middle. The CDR3 contains 15 residues. In germline, CDR1 is SNHLY, CDR2 FYNNEI. The CDR3 region has the DNA TGTGCCAGCACTCGCGGGGCGTTAGGTTCAGATACGCAGTATTTT. This translates into CASTRGALGSDTQYF.

Many counts were recorded for this clonotype. The chain combines TRBV6-1 with TRBJ1-5; the D gene is possibly TRBD1 (6 bases). V was cut by 7 bases and J by 7 bases, with 17 bases left in between. This CDR3 spans 14 amino acids. Germline V gene data show CDR1 as MNHNS and CDR2 as SASEGT. CDR3 nucleotide sequence: TGTGCCAGCAAGAGTGAAGGGGGGGGACAGCCCCAGCATTTT. This sequence encodes CASKSEGGGQPQHF.

This clonotype was seen repeatedly, ten times or more. CDR3 in DNA: TGTGCCTGGAAAGGGACCGCCGCCAAGCAGTATTTT. The encoded protein is CAWKGTAAKQYF. The chain combines TRBV30 with TRBJ2-3; D might be TRBD1 or TRBD2, each matching 5 bases. CDR1 and CDR2 (germline): GTSNPN, SVGIG (reference sequence). Trimming pared 4 bases from V and 11 bases from J, leaving 16 bases between. There are 12 residues in the CDR3.

Ten or more counts support this clonotype. J is TRBJ2-3 and V is TRBV15; 9 nucleotides align to TRBD2. The J segment lost 6 bases and the V segment lost 2 bases, leaving 9 bases of the junction unmatched. This CDR3 has 16 residues. Germline CDR1 is LNHNV and CDR2 is YYDKDF (reference sequence). CDR3: CATSRFRGGASDTQYF. CDR3 nucleotide sequence: TGTGCCACCAGCAGATTCCGCGGGGGGGCCTCGGATACGCAGTATTTT.

This chain joins TRBV6-2 or TRBV6-3 and TRBJ2-2; D perhaps matches TRBD2 (6 bases). V was trimmed by 8 bases and J by 1 base, leaving 11 bases between them. The CDR3 is 14 residues long. Germline V gene sequence: CDR1 MNHEY, CDR2 SVGEGT. CDR3 DNA sequence: TGTGCCAGCTTACCGGGACTGAACACCGGGGAGCTGTTTTTT. It specifies CASLPGLNTGELFF.

In this sample, this clonotype turned up many times. The chain couples TRBV28 to TRBJ2-7; the match to TRBD1 covers 7 bases. The V segment lost 8 bases and the J segment 0 bases; nucleotides outside the gene matches: 7. This CDR3 has 14 amino acids. The germline gives CDR1 MDHEN, CDR2 SYDVKM. CDR3 nucleotides: TGTGCCAGCTCCTTTCCAGGGGGCTCCTACGAGCAGTACTTC. The encoded protein is CASSFPGGSYEQYF.

Comment on this clonotype: No conserved phenylalanine or tryptophan is present at the end of the CDR3, so a read error is the likely explanation. The chain uses TRBV20-1 and TRBJ2-7, with TRBD1 matching 11 bases. This CDR3 has 13 residues. V shed 6 bases, J shed 1 base, and the junction held 2 bases outside the gene matches. Germline CDR1 and CDR2: DFQATT and SNEGSKA (reference sequence). CDR3 in amino acids: CSAGTGGSYEQYL. The CDR3 nucleotides read TGCAGTGCAGGGACAGGGGGTTCCTACGAGCAGTACCTC.

Points on this clonotype: This may be a read error, as it is one base from a much larger clone. CDR3 sequence reads: CASSLGRGYVTGELFF. CDR3 bases: TGTGCCAGCAGTTTAGGCAGGGGTTATGTCACCGGGGAGCTGTTTTTT. The chain has TRBV2 and TRBJ2-2; D possibly corresponds to TRBD1 (6 bases). Between the trimmed V and J ends, which lost 5 bases and 4 bases, there was a span of 17 bases. Per germline, CDR1 SNHLY and CDR2 FYNNEI. This CDR3 has 16 amino acids.

This clonotype was recorded once. The rearrangement joins TRBV19 to TRBJ2-7; D is perhaps TRBD2 (6 bases). V was trimmed by 2 bases and J by 10 bases, leaving 18 bases between them. CDR1 and CDR2 (germline): LNHDA, SQIVND (reference sequence). CDR3 size: 14 residues. The CDR3 protein is CASSISGPTGTQYF. CDR3 DNA: TGTGCCAGTAGTATAAGCGGGCCCACAGGTACCCAGTACTTC.

This rearrangement joins TRBV29-1 to TRBJ2-7; the D is unclear. V lost 4 bases and J lost 1, with 8 bases in between. This CDR3 spans 12 amino acids. From germline, CDR1 is SQVTM and CDR2 ANQGSEA. For the CDR3, the DNA is TGCAGCGTTGGGTCTCCGTCCTACGAGCAGTACTTC. Translated, it gives CSVGSPSYEQYF.